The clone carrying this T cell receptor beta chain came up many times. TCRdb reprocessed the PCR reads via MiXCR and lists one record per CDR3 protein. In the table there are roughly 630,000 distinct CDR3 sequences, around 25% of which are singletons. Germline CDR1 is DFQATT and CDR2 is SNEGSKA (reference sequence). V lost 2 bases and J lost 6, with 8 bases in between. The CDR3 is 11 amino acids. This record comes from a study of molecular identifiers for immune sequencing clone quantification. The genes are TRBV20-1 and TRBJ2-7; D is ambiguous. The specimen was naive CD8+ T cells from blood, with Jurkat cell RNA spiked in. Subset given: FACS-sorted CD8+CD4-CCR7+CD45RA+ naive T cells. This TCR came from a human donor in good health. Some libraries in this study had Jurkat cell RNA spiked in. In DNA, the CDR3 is TGCAGTGCTAGACTATTGATCGAGCAGTACTTC. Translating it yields CSARLLIEQYF.